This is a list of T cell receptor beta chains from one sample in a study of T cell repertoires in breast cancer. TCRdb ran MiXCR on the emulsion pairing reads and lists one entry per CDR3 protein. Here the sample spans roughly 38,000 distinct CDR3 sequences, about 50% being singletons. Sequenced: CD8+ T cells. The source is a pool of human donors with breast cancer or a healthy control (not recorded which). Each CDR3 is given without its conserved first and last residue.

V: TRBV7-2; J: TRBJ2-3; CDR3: ASSPRLAGAADTQY
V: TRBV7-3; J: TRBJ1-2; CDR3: ASSLIPQYYGYT
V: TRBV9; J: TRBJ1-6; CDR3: ASSVVGGYNSPLH
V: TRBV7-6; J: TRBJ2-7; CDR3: ASSPQGVGYEQY
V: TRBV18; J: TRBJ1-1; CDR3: VSSQNRGDTEAF
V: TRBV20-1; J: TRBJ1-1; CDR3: SAHKTGTNTEAF
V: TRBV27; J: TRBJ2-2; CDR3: ASSFGNTGELF
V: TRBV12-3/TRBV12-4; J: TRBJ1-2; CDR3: ASSLFGAGDYGYT
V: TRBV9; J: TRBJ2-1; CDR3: ASSVVTGDNEQF
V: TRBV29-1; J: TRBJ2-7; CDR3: SVVGLQPDGQY
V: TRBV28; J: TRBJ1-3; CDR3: ASSTGQPAPGNTIY
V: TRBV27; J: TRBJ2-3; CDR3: DSSLRRNFGTDTQY
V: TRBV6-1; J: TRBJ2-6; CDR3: ASWGIRTFSGANVLT
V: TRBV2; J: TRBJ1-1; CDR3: ASSEASSDQVAF
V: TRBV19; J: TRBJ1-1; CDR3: ASSIQGRTEAF
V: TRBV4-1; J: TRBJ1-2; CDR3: ASSQDITGDGYT
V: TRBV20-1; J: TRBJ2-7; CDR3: SARGTVFSYEQY
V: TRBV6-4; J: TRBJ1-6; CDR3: ASSDSDGSNSPLH
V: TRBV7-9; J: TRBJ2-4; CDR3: ASSSPDEGENIQY
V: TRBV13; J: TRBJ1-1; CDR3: ASSLKGALLAEAF
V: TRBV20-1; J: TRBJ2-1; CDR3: SAQSGSAYNEQF
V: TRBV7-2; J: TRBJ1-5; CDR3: ASSSDLNQPQH
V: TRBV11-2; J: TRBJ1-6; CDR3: ASRPGGGSPLH
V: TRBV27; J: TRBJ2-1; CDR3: ASSRRGGGASNEQF
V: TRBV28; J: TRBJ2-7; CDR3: ASSLVGSSYEQY
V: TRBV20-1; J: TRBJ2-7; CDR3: SALLAPSSYEQY
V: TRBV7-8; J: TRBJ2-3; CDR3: ASRFRGRTDTQY
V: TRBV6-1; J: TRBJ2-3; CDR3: ASSDRETGGHTDTQY
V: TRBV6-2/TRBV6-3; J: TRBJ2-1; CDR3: VSSLQGVNEQF
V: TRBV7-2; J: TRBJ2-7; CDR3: ASRPPGTSAGEQC
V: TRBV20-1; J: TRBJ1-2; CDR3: SARDMGRGRAYGYT
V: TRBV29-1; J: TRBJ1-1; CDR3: SAVPAGGMGNTEAF
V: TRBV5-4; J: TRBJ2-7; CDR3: ASSLAGLAVYEQY
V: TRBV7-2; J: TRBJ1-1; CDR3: ASSLEGRGITEAF
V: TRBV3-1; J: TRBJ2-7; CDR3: ASSLSQGIMDEQY
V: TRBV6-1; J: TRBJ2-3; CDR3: ASSRGGTRLNTQY
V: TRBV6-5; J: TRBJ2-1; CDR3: ASSYLAYYNEQF
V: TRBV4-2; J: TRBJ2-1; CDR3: ASSQAGLEGANEQF
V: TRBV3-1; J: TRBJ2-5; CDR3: ASSQEAPSGQETQY
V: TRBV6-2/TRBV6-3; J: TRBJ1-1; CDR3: ASGEETNTEAF
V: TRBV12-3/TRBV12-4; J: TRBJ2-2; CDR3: ASRYPNTGELF
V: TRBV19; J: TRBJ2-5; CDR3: ASSASGGEETQY
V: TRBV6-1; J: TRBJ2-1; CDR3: ASSDGSPNNEQF
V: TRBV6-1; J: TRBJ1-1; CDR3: ASSDQMNTEAF
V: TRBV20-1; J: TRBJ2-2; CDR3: SASDAAGYTGELF
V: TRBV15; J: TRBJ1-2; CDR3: ATSRDREGSPEGYT
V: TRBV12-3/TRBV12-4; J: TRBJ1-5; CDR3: ASRGQANQPQH
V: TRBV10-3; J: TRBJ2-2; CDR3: AIMPGLANTGELF
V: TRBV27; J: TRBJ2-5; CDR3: ASKSVGGAGQTQY
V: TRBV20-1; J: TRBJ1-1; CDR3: SASPGHRKAF
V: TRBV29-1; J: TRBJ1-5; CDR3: SVQDVPNQPQH
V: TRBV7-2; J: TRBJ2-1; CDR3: ASSPRLGRRF
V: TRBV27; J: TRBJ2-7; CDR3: ASSQSVLPYEQY